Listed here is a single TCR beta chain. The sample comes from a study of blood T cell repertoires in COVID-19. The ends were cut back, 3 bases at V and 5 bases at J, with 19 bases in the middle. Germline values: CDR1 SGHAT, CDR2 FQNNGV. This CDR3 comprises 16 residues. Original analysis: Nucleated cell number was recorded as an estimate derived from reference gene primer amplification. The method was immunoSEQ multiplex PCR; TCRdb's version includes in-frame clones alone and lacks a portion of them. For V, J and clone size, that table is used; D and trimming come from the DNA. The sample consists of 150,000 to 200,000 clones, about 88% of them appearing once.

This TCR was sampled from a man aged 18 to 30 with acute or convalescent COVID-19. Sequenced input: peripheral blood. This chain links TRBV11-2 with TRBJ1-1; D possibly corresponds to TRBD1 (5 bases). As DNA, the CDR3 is TGTGCCAGCAGCTTGAGGCCGAGTGGGGCACGAACTGAAGCTTTCTTT. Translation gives CASSLRPSGARTEAFF.